This T cell receptor (beta chain) was captured in a study of cytomegalovirus exposure and HLA in healthy donors. Notes on the study in general: What TCR beta sequences reportedly achieved was accurate prediction of HLA-A and HLA-B alleles in most subjects. Sequencing had likely introduced a cluster of highly shared sequence variants as an artifact. The productive fraction for most TCR beta V segments was about 87% or about 30% in an earlier analysis.

The PCR employed 60 Vbeta primers together with 13 Jbeta primers. Sequencing used immunoSEQ multiplex PCR; TCRdb keeps in-frame clones, though not all of them. Of about 120,000 clones in the sample, 77% were seen once. With V trimmed by 6 bases and J by 6 bases, 13 bases remained unmatched. CDR1 SGHVS and CDR2 FQNEAQ come from the germline V gene. This CDR3 has 16 amino acids. This clone has just a few counts. Antigen unknown. Sequenced sample: PBMCs. This chain links TRBV7-8 with TRBJ2-3; 9 positions agree with TRBD1. The TCR sequence derives from a middle-aged man in good health and CMV-seropositive. The CDR3 protein is CASRPPGQGPYDTQYF. The CDR3 DNA reads as TGTGCCAGCAGACCCCCGGGACAGGGACCGTACGATACGCAGTATTTT.